The 9 T cell receptor beta chains reported below all come from one sample, sequenced in a study of blood T cell repertoires in COVID-19. Repertoires were generated with immunoSEQ multiplex PCR, while TCRdb's copy carries only in-frame clones and drops some. The repertoire holds approximately 160,000 clones, with 90% as singletons. Sequenced sample: peripheral blood. Receptor source: a man aged 50-60 years with acute or convalescent COVID-19.

The gene calls are TRBV27 and TRBJ2-7, with TRBD1 matching over 10 bases. The ends lost 5 bases at V and 5 bases at J; junction bases unmatched: 12. Germline values: CDR1 MNHEY, CDR2 SMNVEV (reference sequence). The CDR3 has 16 residues. The CDR3 loop is CASSLSPGTGVHEQYF. CDR3 DNA sequence: TGTGCCAGCAGTCTCTCGCCCGGGACAGGGGTCCACGAGCAGTACTTC.

This clone was recorded only once. This chain connects TRBV7-9 to TRBJ2-5; 10 positions match TRBD2. This CDR3 spans 14 amino acids. Losses at the gene ends were 8 bases for V and 2 bases for J; bases not matched to a gene: 5. The germline gives CDR1 SEHNR, CDR2 FQNEAQ (reference sequence). The CDR3 loop reads CASAALAGQETQYF. The CDR3 bases are TGTGCCAGCGCCGCACTAGCGGGACAAGAGACCCAGTACTTC.

The gene calls are TRBV11-2 and TRBJ2-6; a possible D gene is TRBD2 (5 bases). The length of the CDR3 is 18 residues. Trimming took off 5 bases at V and 4 bases at J, with 21 bases between the two ends. From germline, CDR1 is SGHAT and CDR2 FQNNGV. CDR3 residues: CASSPRAPYNVGANVLTF. CDR3 coding DNA: TGTGCCAGCAGCCCGCGGGCCCCGTACAATGTCGGGGCCAACGTCCTGACTTTC.

The chain is built from TRBV5-1 and TRBJ1-2; 8 positions match TRBD1. This CDR3 comprises 15 residues. Germline trimming cut 0 bases from V and 7 bases from J; bases unmatched to any gene: 8. The germline CDR1 and CDR2 sequences are SGHRS and YFSETQ. The CDR3 spells CASSLGAGTGAGYTF. CDR3 DNA sequence: TGCGCCAGCAGCTTGGGGGCCGGGACAGGTGCTGGCTACACCTTC.

The V call is TRBV7-9, the J call TRBJ1-6, with D unresolved. The ends were cut back, 1 base at V and 7 bases at J, with 5 bases in the middle. Germline CDR1 reads SEHNR; CDR2 reads FQNEAQ (reference sequence). The CDR3 runs 13 residues. The CDR3 here is CASSLETNSPLHF. CDR3 DNA sequence: TGTGCCAGCAGCTTAGAGACAAATTCACCCCTCCACTTT.

This chain joins TRBV7-3 and TRBJ2-1; the D gene is possibly TRBD2 (5 bases). Trimming removed 5 bases from V and 0 bases from J, with 14 bases in between. The CDR3 loop spans 16 amino acids. CDR1 SGHTA and CDR2 FQGTGA come from the germline V gene. The CDR3 here is CASSALGSPSYNEQFF. DNA for the CDR3: TGTGCCAGCAGCGCCCTGGGGAGCCCCTCCTACAATGAGCAGTTCTTC.

The chain combines TRBV29-1 with TRBJ2-7, with a possible D match to TRBD2 (5 bases). V shed 4 bases and J shed 9 bases, with 13 bases lying between them. Germline lookup yields CDR1 SQVTM and CDR2 ANQGSEA. The CDR3 loop spans 11 amino acids. The CDR3 DNA sequence: TGCAGCGTTGGTCTAGCACCTGGGCAGTACTTC. It encodes CSVGLAPGQYF.

The CDR3 bases are TGTGCCAGCAGTCTCCTACAGGGGAGCCAGCCCCAGCATTTT. Amino acids: CASSLLQGSQPQHF. The rearrangement uses TRBV6-5 and TRBJ1-5, with 7 bases fitting TRBD1. V shed 5 bases and J 7 bases; nucleotides not matched to a gene: 8. The germline V gene has CDR1 MNHEY and CDR2 SVGAGI. CDR3 size: 14 residues.

This clone was detected only once. The V and J genes are TRBV24-1 and TRBJ2-7, with 9 bases lining up with TRBD1. CDR3 length equals 16 residues. J lost 2 bases, V lost 3 bases, and 7 bases had no gene match. CDR1 is KGHDR, CDR2 SFDVKD, per germline. The CDR3 region has the DNA TGTGCCACCAGTGATAACTCGGGACAGGGACCCTACGAGCAGTACTTC. It codes for CATSDNSGQGPYEQYF.